The TCR beta chain under discussion was sequenced for a study of T cells in Graves' hyperthyroidism and ophthalmopathy. Amplified regions were TCR beta CDR3 sequences from RNA transcripts. Researchers ran a first-round RT-PCR on the TCR CDR3 using the HTBI primer set. TCRdb reprocessed the multiplex PCR reads via MiXCR and lists one record per CDR3 protein. Of a few hundred thousand distinct CDR3 sequences listed, less than 20% were seen once; the top ten hold approximately 7.4%. V was pared by 5 bases and J by 6 bases, with 16 bases between. The V gene's germline CDR1 is SGHTA and CDR2 FQGNSA. The CDR3 is 15 amino acids. Study results and limitations: Blood held most thyroid clonotypes expanded above 0.001 frequency. Ophthalmopathy was model-predicted a median roughly 6.5 months pre-onset.

The table lists this clonotype with many counts. Its specificity is unknown. The V call is TRBV7-2, the J call TRBJ1-4, with D unresolved. Material: blood. The TCR sequence derives from a woman aged 25 to 39 with Graves' hyperthyroidism. Here the CDR3 reads CASSATSDGYEKLFF. CDR3 nucleotide sequence: TGTGCCAGCAGCGCTACATCGGACGGATATGAAAAACTGTTTTTT.